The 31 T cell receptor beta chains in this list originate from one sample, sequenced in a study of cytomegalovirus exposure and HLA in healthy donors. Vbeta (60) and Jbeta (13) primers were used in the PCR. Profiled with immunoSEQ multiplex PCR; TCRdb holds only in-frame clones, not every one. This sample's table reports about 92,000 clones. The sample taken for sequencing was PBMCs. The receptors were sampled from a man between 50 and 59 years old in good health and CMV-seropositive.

CDR3 protein: CASSLSGTRLPDTQYF. The CDR3 DNA sequence: TGCGCCAGCAGTCTCTCCGGGACTAGGCTCCCAGATACGCAGTATTTT. This chain connects TRBV10-2 to TRBJ2-3, with 8 bases lining up with TRBD2. CDR1 and CDR2 (germline): WSHSY, SAAADI. V was clipped by 5 bases and J by 4 bases; unmatched bases: 11. The CDR3 totals 16 residues.

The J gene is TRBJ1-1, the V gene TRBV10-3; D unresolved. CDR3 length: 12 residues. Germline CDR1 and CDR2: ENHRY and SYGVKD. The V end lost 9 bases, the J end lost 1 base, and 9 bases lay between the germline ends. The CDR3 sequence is CAIGPGNTEAFF. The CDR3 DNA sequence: TGTGCCATTGGTCCAGGGAACACTGAAGCTTTCTTT.

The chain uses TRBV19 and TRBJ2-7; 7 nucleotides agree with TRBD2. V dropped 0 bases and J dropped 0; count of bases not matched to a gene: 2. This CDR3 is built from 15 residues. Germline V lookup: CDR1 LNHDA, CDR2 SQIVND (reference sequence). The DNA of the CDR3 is TGTGCCAGTAGTATAGATCTAGCGGTCTCCTACGAGCAGTACTTC. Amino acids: CASSIDLAVSYEQYF.

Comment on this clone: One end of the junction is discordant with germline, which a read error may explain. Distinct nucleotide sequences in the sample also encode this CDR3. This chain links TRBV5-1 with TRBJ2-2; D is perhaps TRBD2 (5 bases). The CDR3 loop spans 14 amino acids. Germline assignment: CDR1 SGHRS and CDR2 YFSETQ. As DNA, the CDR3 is TGCGCCAGCAGCCGTTCCCCCCGCACCGGGGAGTTGTTTTTT. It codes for CASSRSPRTGELFF.

The CDR3: CASTKQEERYGYTF. The CDR3 DNA reads as TGTGCCAGCACCAAACAGGAAGAACGCTATGGCTACACCTTC. The gene calls are TRBV7-2 and TRBJ1-2; D perhaps matches TRBD1 (5 bases). V was trimmed by 7 bases and J by 4 bases, leaving 16 bases between them. The CDR3 is 14 residues long. Germline-derived CDR1 and CDR2 are SGHTA and FQGNSA. The full variable domain, rest sourced from reference TRBV7-2 and TRBJ1-2, is GAGVSQSPSNKVTEKGKDVELRCDPISGHTALYWYRQSLGQGLEFLIYFQGNSAPDKSGLPSDRFSAERTGGSVSTLTIQRTQQEDSAVYLCASTKQEERYGYTFGSGTRLTVV.

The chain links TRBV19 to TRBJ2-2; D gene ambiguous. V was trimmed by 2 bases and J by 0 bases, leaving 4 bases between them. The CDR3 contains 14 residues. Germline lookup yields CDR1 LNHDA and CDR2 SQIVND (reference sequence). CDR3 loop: CASSIPSNTGELFF. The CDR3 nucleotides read TGTGCCAGTAGTATACCCTCGAACACCGGGGAGCTGTTTTTT. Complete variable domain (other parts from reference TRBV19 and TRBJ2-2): DGGITQSPKYLFRKEGQNVTLSCEQNLNHDAMYWYRQDPGQGLRLIYYSQIVNDFQKGDIAEGYSVSREKKESFPLTVTSAQKNPTAFYLCASSIPSNTGELFFGEGSRLTVL.

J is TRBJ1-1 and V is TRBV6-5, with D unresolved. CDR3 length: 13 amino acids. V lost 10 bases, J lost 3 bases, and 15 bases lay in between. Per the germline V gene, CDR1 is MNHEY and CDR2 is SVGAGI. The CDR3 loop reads CATGDYMDTEAFF. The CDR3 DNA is TGTGCCACCGGAGATTACATGGACACTGAAGCTTTCTTT.

The CDR3 reads CASSYTSGTDTQYF. The DNA for the CDR3 is TGTGCCAGCAGCTATACTAGCGGCACAGATACGCAGTATTTT. The genes are TRBV7-2 and TRBJ2-3, with 7 bases lining up with TRBD2. The CDR3 length is 14 residues. The junction had 2 bases not matched to a gene; V was cut back by 4 bases and J by 1 base. Germline lookup yields CDR1 SGHTA and CDR2 FQGNSA.

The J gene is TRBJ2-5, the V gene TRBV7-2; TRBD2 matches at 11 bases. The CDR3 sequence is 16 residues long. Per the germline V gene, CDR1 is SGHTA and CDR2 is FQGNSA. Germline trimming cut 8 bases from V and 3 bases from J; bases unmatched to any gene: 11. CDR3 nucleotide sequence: TGTGCCAGCCAAACTAGACTAGCGGGAAACAAAGAGACCCAGTACTTC. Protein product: CASQTRLAGNKETQYF.

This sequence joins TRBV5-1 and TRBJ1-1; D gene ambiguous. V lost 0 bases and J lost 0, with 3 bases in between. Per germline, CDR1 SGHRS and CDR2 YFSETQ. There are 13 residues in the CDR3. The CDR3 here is CASSLDLNTEAFF. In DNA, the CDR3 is TGCGCCAGCAGCTTGGACTTGAACACTGAAGCTTTCTTT.

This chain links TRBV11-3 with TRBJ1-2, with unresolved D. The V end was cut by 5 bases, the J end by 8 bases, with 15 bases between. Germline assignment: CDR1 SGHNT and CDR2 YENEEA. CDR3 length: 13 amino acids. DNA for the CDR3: TGTGCCAGCAGCAACGGGTTGGCGGGAGGCTACACCTTC. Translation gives CASSNGLAGGYTF.

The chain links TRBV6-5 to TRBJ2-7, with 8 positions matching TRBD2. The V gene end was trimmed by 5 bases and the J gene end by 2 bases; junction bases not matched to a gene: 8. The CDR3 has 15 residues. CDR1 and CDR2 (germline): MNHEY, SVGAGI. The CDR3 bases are TGTGCCAGCAGTCCCTTCGGGGGGGCAGCCTACGAGCAGTACTTC. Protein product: CASSPFGGAAYEQYF.

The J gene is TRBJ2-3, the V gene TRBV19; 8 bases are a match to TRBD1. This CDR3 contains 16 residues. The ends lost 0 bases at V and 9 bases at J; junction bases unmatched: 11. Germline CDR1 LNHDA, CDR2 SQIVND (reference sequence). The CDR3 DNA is TGTGCCAGTAGTATAGATCGGGACAGGAGCGGAATCACGCAGTATTTT. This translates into CASSIDRDRSGITQYF.

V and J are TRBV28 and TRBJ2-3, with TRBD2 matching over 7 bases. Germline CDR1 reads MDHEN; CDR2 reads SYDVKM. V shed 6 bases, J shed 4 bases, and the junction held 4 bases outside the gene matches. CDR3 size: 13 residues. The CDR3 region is CASRILAADTQYF. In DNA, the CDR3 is TGTGCCAGCAGAATCCTAGCGGCAGATACGCAGTATTTT.

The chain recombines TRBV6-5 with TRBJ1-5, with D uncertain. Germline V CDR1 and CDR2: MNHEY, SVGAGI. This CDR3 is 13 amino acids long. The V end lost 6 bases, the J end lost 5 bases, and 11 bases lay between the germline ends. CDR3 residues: CASSPSPYQPQHF. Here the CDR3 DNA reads TGTGCCAGCAGCCCCTCCCCTTATCAGCCCCAGCATTTT.

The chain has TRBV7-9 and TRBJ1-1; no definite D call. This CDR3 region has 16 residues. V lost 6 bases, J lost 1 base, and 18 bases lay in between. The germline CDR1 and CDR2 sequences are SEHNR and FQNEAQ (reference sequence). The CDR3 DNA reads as TGTGCCAGCAGTTTCTTTCCGGGTCCTCAGAACACTGAAGCTTTCTTT. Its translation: CASSFFPGPQNTEAFF.

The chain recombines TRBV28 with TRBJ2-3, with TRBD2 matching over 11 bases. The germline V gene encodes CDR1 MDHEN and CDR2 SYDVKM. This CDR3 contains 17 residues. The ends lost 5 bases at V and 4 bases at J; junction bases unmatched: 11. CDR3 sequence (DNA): TGTGCCAGCAGTATCTTAGGACTAGCGGGCCTCTCAGATACGCAGTATTTT. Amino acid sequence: CASSILGLAGLSDTQYF.

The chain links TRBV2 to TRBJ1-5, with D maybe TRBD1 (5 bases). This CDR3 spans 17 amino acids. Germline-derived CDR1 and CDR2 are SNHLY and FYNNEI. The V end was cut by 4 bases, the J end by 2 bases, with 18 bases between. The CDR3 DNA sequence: TGTGCCAGCAGTGCCGTCGGGGGTTGGGAGGGCAATCAGCCCCAGCATTTT. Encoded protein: CASSAVGGWEGNQPQHF.

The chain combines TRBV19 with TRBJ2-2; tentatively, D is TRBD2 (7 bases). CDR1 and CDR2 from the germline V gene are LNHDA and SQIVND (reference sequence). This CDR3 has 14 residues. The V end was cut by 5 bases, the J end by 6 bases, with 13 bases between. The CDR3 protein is CASSWGGRPGELFF. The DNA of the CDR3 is TGTGCCAGTAGTTGGGGGGGCCGGCCCGGGGAGCTGTTTTTT.

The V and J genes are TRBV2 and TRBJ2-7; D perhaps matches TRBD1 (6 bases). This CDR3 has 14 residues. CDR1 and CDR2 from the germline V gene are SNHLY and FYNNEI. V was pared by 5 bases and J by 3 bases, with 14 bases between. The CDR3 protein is CASSKQGLGYEQYF. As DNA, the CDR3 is TGTGCCAGCAGTAAACAGGGTTTGGGCTACGAGCAGTACTTC.

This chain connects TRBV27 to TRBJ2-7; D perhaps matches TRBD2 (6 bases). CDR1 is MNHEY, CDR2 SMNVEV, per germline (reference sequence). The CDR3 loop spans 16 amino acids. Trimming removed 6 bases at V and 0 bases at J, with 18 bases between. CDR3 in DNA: TGTGCCAGCAGCCCTGCAGCTAGCGATACCTCCTACGAGCAGTACTTC. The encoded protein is CASSPAASDTSYEQYF.

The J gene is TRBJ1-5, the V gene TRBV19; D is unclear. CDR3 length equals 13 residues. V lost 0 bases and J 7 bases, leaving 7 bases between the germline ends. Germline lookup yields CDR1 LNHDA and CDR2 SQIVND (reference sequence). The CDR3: CASSIDVAQPQHF. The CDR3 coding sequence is TGTGCCAGTAGTATAGATGTGGCCCAGCCCCAGCATTTT.

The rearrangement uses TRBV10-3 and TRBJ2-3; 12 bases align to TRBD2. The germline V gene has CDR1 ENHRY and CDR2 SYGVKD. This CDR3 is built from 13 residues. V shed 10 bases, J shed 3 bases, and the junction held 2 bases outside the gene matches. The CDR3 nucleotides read TGTGCCAGCGGACTAGCGGGAACAGATACGCAGTATTTT. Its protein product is CASGLAGTDTQYF.

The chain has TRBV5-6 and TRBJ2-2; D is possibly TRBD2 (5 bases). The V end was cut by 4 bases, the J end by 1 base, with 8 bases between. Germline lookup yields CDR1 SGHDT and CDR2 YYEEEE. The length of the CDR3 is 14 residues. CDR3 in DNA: TGTGCCAGCAGCGACGGACTGAACACCGGGGAGCTGTTTTTT. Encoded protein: CASSDGLNTGELFF.

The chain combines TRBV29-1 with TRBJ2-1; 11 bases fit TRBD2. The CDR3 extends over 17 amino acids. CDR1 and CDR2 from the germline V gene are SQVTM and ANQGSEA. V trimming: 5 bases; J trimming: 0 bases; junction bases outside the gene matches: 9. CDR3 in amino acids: CSVLTGTSGSSYNEQFF. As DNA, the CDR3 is TGCAGCGTTCTAACAGGGACTAGCGGAAGCTCCTACAATGAGCAGTTCTTC.

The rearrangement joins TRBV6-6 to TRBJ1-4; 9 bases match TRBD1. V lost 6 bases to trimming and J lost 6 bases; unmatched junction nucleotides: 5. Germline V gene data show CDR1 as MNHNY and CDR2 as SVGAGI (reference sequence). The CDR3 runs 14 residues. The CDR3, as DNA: TGTGCCAGCAGCCAGACAGGGGGTTATGAAAAACTGTTTTTT. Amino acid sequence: CASSQTGGYEKLFF.

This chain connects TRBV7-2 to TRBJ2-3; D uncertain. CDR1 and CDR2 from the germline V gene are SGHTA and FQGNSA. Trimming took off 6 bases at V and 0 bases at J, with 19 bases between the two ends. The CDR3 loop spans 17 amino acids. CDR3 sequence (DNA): TGTGCCAGCAGTCCACCTACGCCAGCGACTAGCACAGATACGCAGTATTTT. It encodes CASSPPTPATSTDTQYF.

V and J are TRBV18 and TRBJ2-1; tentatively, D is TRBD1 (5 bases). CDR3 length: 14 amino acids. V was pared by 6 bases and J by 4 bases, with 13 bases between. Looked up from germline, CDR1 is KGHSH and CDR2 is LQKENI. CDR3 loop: CASSPGAGYNEQFF. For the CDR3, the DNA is TGTGCCAGCTCGCCTGGGGCAGGTTACAATGAGCAGTTCTTC.

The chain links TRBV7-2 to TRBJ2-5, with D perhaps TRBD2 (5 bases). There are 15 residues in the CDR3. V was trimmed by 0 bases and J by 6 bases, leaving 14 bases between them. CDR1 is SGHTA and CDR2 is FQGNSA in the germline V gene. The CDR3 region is CASSLARGSTQTQYF. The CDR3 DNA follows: TGTGCCAGCAGCTTAGCGCGAGGGAGTACTCAGACCCAGTACTTC.

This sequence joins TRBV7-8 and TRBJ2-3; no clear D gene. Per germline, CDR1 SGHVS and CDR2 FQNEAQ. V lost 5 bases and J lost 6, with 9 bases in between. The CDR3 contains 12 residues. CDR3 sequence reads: CASSRSGDTQYF. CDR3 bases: TGTGCCAGCAGCCGTTCCGGGGATACGCAGTATTTT.

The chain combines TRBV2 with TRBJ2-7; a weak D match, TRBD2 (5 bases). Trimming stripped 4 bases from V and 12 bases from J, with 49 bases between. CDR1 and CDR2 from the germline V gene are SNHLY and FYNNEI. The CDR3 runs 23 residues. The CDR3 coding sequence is TGTGCCAGCAGTGGCGGTCGGATCTTTCGGCTGGCGGGTGGTTCCACCGGTCCCCTCTGGTGGTACGTC. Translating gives CASSGGRIFRLAGGSTGPLWWYV.